The entry below describes one T cell receptor beta chain. This clone was found a few times. It lacks a known antigen. It has no much larger one-base neighbor in the sample; base qualities were not kept. The data belong to a study of T cell responses to AZD1222 COVID-19 vaccine (dated by TCRdb to about 2021). With regard to the full study: TCR sequencing covered approximately 230 trial participants: 200 to 210 given two doses of AZD1222 and approximately 26 given two doses of MenACWY control vaccine. Trial participants were enrolled into age subgroups of 18-55, 56-69 and 70-plus years, which contained 148, 28 and 57 TCR-sequenced participants, respectively.

The CDR3 regions of human TCRbeta chains were subjected to immunosequencing. On the study's bioinformatics: Repertoire TCRs were checked for matches against a reference library of SARS-CoV-2-specific TCRs that had been generated using the MIRA antigen-specificity platform. Breadth was defined as the fraction of unique TCRs that were SARS-CoV-2-associated. Depth was defined as the fraction of total T cells that were SARS-CoV-2-associated. Using the MIRA data, every spike-specific TCR was mapped to the spike region that the TCR reacted to and assigned to either a CD4 or a CD8 class. Log10-transformed breadth and depth values were compared by one-way ANOVA with Sidak's multiple comparisons tests. Held by TCRdb, this immuneACCESS table contains in-frame sequences only and omits some clones. Under half of the omission traces to an unresolved V gene where checked; the cause of the rest is unknown. V and J calls and clone size follow that table, whereas D and trimming were derived from the DNA. The sample records around 80,000 clones, 75% to 90% of which are singletons. The ten largest clonotypes hold under 11% of the sample.

CDR1 and CDR2, looked up from the germline V gene, are ENHRY and SYGVKD. V and J lose 6 bases and 7 bases, and a span of 4 bases separates them. The CDR3 holds 11 amino acids from the cysteine to the phenylalanine. CDR3 DNA is the only sequence kept; it has 33 bases, read in frame from the first base. According to the study, the label for this sample's time point signals: about 28 days (+/-7) after the second vaccine dose. Because spike-specific TCR depth and breadth did not differ between the two schedules, AZD1222 recipients who got a second dose at roughly 4 weeks were pooled with those who got a second dose at roughly 12 weeks. The vaccinee samples were drawn from two UK trials, COV001 and COV002, one of which was a single-blind randomized controlled phase 2/3 trial testing AZD1222 (ChAdOx1 nCoV-19) in healthy adults. For TCRbeta chain sequencing, PBMC samples from trial participants were taken at day 0 and at day 28 after the second dose.

Broader findings and caveats from the paper: In the small 56-69-year group, the increase in depth fell short of significance, most likely because of low power. Vaccine-associated CD4 TCRs spanned the whole spike protein, with dominant responses in regions 160-218 and 743-854. Conclusions about previously exposed vaccinees are limited, since just 5 to 7 AZD1222 recipients were seropositive for SARS-CoV-2 at baseline. Most participants were white British and females outnumbered males, and the authors suggested that clonal diversity may have been underestimated. Because no day 14 peak-response samples were available, repertoires were characterized only after the peak T cell response. Nearly half of unique spike-specific TCRs reportedly recognized epitopes outside regions mutated in the B.1.351 and B.1.1.7 variants. Spike-specific TCR breadth and depth rose significantly after two AZD1222 doses compared with day 0 and with MenACWY recipients.

The V and J genes are TRBV10-3 and TRBJ1-6; there is no confident call for the D gene. The receptor was derived from an adult who received the AZD1222 COVID-19 vaccine. The sequencing used peripheral blood, collected 28 days after the second AZD1222 dose. The CDR3 is CAIRENSPLHF. The DNA reads as follows: TGTGCCATCAGAGAAAATTCACCCCTCCACTTT.